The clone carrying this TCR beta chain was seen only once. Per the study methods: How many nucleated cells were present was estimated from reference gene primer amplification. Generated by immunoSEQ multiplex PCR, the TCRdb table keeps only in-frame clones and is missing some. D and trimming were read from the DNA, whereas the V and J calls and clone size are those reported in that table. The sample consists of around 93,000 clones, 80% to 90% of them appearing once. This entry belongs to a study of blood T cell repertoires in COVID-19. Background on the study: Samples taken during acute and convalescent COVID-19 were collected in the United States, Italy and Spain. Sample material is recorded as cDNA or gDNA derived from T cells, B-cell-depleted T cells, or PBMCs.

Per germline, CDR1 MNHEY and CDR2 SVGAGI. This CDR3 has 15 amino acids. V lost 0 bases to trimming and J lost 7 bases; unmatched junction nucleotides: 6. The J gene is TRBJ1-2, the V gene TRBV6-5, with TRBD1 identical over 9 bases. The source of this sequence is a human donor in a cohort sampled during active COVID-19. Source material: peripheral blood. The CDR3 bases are TGTGCCAGCAGTTACTCTCACAGGGGGCAGATTGGCTACACCTTC. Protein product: CASSYSHRGQIGYTF.